This T cell receptor (beta chain) was identified in a study of blood T cells in healthy people across ages. The germline V and J ends were trimmed by 3 bases and 2 bases, with 13 bases remaining between them. Germline CDR1 is SQVTM and CDR2 is ANQGSEA. This CDR3 spans 14 amino acids. The second PCR ran roughly 7 to 11 cycles with a sample-barcoded 5' primer and J-beta primers. Carrying 12 random nucleotides, a template-switch adaptor labeled each individual cDNA molecule. TCRdb passed the 5' RACE reads through MiXCR, listing each CDR3 protein once. The table has around 1,600,000 distinct CDR3 sequences, 40% to 45% seen once.

The material sequenced was blood. The receptor was isolated from a woman aged 18-35 years in good health. The J gene is TRBJ1-2, the V gene TRBV29-1; the D gene is possibly TRBD1 (5 bases). CDR3 in DNA: TGCAGCGTTGATCTGGGCCAGGGCAACTATGGCTACACCTTC. Translating gives CSVDLGQGNYGYTF.